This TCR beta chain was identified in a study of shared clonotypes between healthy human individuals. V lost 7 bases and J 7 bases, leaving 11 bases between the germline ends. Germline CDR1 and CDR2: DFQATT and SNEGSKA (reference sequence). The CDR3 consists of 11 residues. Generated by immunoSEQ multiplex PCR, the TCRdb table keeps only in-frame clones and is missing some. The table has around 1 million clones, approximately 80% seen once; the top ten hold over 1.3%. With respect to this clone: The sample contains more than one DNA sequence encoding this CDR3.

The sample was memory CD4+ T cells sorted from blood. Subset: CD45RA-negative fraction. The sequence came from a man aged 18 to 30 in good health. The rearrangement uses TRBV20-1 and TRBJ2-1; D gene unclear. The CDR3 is CSGVLGNEQFF. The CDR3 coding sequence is TGCAGTGGAGTGCTCGGGAATGAGCAGTTCTTC.